Below, 28 T cell receptor beta chains from the same sample are listed, as sequenced in a study of chemoradiotherapy in HPV16-positive cancers. Data came from immunoSEQ multiplex PCR; TCRdb stores just in-frame clones and leaves some out. The sample includes 25,000 to 30,000 clones, around 94% of them seen just once. The sample consisted of blood, taken from a patient who underwent chemoradiotherapy. Receptor source: a human donor with HPV-associated anogenital cancer.

V gene TRBV11-2 combines with J gene TRBJ2-2; weak D call: TRBD1 (6 bases). Germline V gene data show CDR1 as SGHAT and CDR2 as FQNNGV. Trimming cost V 5 bases and J 6 bases, with 10 bases left between them. The CDR3 runs to 13 residues. The CDR3 region has the DNA TGTGCCAGCAGCATCAGACAGGCCGGGGAGCTGTTTTTT. Encoded protein: CASSIRQAGELFF.

About this clone: One end of the junction varies from germline; a read error may be responsible. This sequence joins TRBV5-1 and TRBJ2-2; 9 bases are a match to TRBD1. This CDR3 has 15 amino acids. Germline-derived CDR1 and CDR2 are SGHRS and YFSETQ. CDR3 protein: CASSLRDRALTELFF. The CDR3 DNA follows: TGCGCCAGCAGCTTGAGGGACAGGGCTCTCACGGAGCTATTTTTT.

The J gene is TRBJ1-2, the V gene TRBV18; D possibly corresponds to TRBD1 (5 bases). This CDR3 comprises 13 residues. V was pared by 3 bases and J by 8 bases, with 13 bases between. Germline CDR1 KGHSH, CDR2 LQKENI. The CDR3 nucleotides are TGTGCCAGCTCACCCCGACAGCCTCCGGGCTACACCTTC. Its protein is CASSPRQPPGYTF.

The chain recombines TRBV30 with TRBJ1-2; D gene unclear. The germline V and J ends were trimmed by 0 bases and 1 base, with 6 bases remaining between them. This CDR3 contains 13 residues. CDR1 is GTSNPN, CDR2 SVGIG, per germline (reference sequence). The CDR3 is CAWSVKSNYGYTF. The CDR3 nucleotides are TGTGCCTGGAGTGTAAAGAGTAACTATGGCTACACCTTC.

The chain carries TRBV5-1 and TRBJ2-3; 8 bases match TRBD1. Germline assignment: CDR1 SGHRS and CDR2 YFSETQ. Trimming took 5 bases from V and 6 from J; bases not matched to a gene: 14. This CDR3 contains 16 residues. The CDR3, as DNA: TGCGCCAGCAGTTTGATTATCACAGGGGGTGAGGATACGCAGTATTTT. Protein sequence: CASSLIITGGEDTQYF.

This clone was counted once. The chain is built from TRBV5-1 and TRBJ2-7; D uncertain. The CDR3 has 14 residues. The V end lost 0 bases, the J end lost 3 bases, and 10 bases lay between the germline ends. The V gene's germline CDR1 is SGHRS and CDR2 YFSETQ. CDR3 DNA sequence: TGCGCCAGCAGCTTGGAAGGGTCCAGCTACGAGCAGTACTTC. It codes for CASSLEGSSYEQYF. Variable domain in full (rest from reference TRBV5-1 and TRBJ2-7): KAGVTQTPRYLIKTRGQQVTLSCSPISGHRSVSWYQQTPGQGLQFLFEYFSETQRNKGNFPGRFSGRQFSNSRSEMNVSTLELGDSALYLCASSLEGSSYEQYFGPGTRLTVT.

The chain recombines TRBV2 with TRBJ2-4; tentatively, D is TRBD2 (5 bases). This CDR3 is built from 17 residues. With 1 base removed from V and 0 bases from J, the gap between germline ends came to 13 bases. Germline V gene sequence: CDR1 SNHLY, CDR2 FYNNEI. In DNA form, the CDR3 reads TGTGCCAGCAGTGAAGGTCTAGCATTACTAGCCAAAAACATTCAGTACTTC. Translating it yields CASSEGLALLAKNIQYF. The full variable domain, with the rest looked up from reference TRBV2 and TRBJ2-4, is EPEVTQTPSHQVTQMGQEVILRCVPISNHLYFYWYRQILGQKVEFLVSFYNNEISEKSEIFDDQFSVERPDGSNFTLKIRSTKLEDSAMYFCASSEGLALLAKNIQYFGAGTRLSVL.

V and J are TRBV7-6 and TRBJ1-4, with D perhaps TRBD1 (5 bases). V lost 1 base to trimming and J lost 1 base, with 7 bases between them. Germline-derived CDR1 and CDR2 are SGHVS and FNYEAQ. The CDR3 runs to 15 residues. The CDR3 DNA sequence: TGTGCCAGCAGCTTAGTGGGGCAAACTAATGAAAAACTGTTTTTT. Its protein product is CASSLVGQTNEKLFF.

The chain combines TRBV4-2 with TRBJ1-2; D call uncertain. Looked up from germline, CDR1 is LGHNA and CDR2 is YNFKEQ. The V end was cut by 1 base, the J end by 4 bases, with 4 bases between. The CDR3 sequence is 12 residues long. DNA for the CDR3: TGTGCCAGCAGCCAAGCCAGCTATGGCTACACCTTC. Protein: CASSQASYGYTF.

The chain has TRBV7-2 and TRBJ2-7; D ambiguous. The CDR3 runs to 11 residues. V was shortened by 5 bases and J by 2 bases, with 4 bases between the two germline ends. Germline values: CDR1 SGHTA, CDR2 FQGNSA. In DNA form, the CDR3 reads TGTGCCAGCAGCCCGGCCTACGAGCAGTACTTC. Amino acid sequence: CASSPAYEQYF. The full variable domain, its missing parts supplied by reference TRBV7-2 and TRBJ2-7, is GAGVSQSPSNKVTEKGKDVELRCDPISGHTALYWYRQSLGQGLEFLIYFQGNSAPDKSGLPSDRFSAERTGGSVSTLTIQRTQQEDSAVYLCASSPAYEQYFGPGTRLTVT.

This sequence joins TRBV18 and TRBJ1-1; TRBD1 matches at 7 bases. The V segment lost 5 bases and the J segment 8 bases; nucleotides outside the gene matches: 8. Germline CDR1 KGHSH, CDR2 LQKENI. The CDR3 contains 13 residues. In nucleotides, the CDR3 is TGTGCCAGCTCATTCGAGGACAGGTTAGAAGCTTTCTTT. Protein product: CASSFEDRLEAFF.

The chain recombines TRBV6-6 with TRBJ1-6, with 9 bases matching TRBD1. V was clipped by 6 bases and J by 2 bases; unmatched bases: 5. Germline CDR1 reads MNHNY; CDR2 reads SVGAGI (reference sequence). The CDR3 covers 16 residues. The CDR3 DNA reads TGTGCCAGCAGCGGACAGGGGAGCCCCTATAATTCACCCCTCCACTTT. Amino acid sequence: CASSGQGSPYNSPLHF.

The chain is built from TRBV5-1 and TRBJ1-2; possibly TRBD1 for D (6 bases). Germline assignment: CDR1 SGHRS and CDR2 YFSETQ. Trimming shortened V by 1 base and J by 5 bases, and 9 bases separated the two germline ends. The CDR3 extends over 13 amino acids. The DNA of the CDR3 is TGCGCCAGCAGCTTGAAAGGGGGTTATGGCTACACCTTC. This translates into CASSLKGGYGYTF.

V is TRBV7-9 and J is TRBJ1-6; D gene ambiguous. The CDR3 contains 12 residues. Between the trimmed V and J ends, which lost 1 base and 17 bases, there was a span of 12 bases. Germline values: CDR1 SEHNR, CDR2 FQNEAQ (reference sequence). CDR3 loop: CASSLDPATFHF. The CDR3 coding sequence is TGTGCCAGCAGCTTAGACCCAGCTACTTTCCACTTT.

The rearrangement uses TRBV5-1 and TRBJ2-2; 9 nucleotides align to TRBD2. The CDR3 runs 15 residues. The V gene's germline CDR1 is SGHRS and CDR2 YFSETQ. After removal of 4 bases from V and 5 bases from J, the junction contained 6 bases not matched to a gene. The CDR3 loop reads CASSRAGGQTGELFF. DNA of the CDR3: TGCGCCAGCAGCCGTGCGGGGGGGCAAACCGGGGAGCTGTTTTTT.

The chain couples TRBV5-4 to TRBJ2-3; 7 nucleotides match TRBD1. With V trimmed by 5 bases and J by 1 base, 4 bases remained unmatched. Per germline, CDR1 SGHNT and CDR2 YYREEE (reference sequence). The CDR3 runs to 14 residues. DNA for the CDR3: TGTGCCAGCAGAACAGGGGCCCGCACAGATACGCAGTATTTT. It is translated as CASRTGARTDTQYF.

V gene TRBV29-1 combines with J gene TRBJ2-1; TRBD2 might be the D (6 bases). CDR3 length equals 19 residues. Trimming pared 3 bases from V and 5 bases from J, leaving 29 bases between. Germline V gene data show CDR1 as SQVTM and CDR2 as ANQGSEA. The CDR3 loop reads CSVDWDFSRPFLHNNEQFF. For the CDR3, the DNA is TGCAGCGTTGATTGGGACTTCTCCCGGCCGTTTTTGCACAACAATGAGCAGTTCTTC.

CDR3 region: CASSERTGEDGYTF. CDR3 coding DNA: TGTGCCAGCAGCGAAAGGACAGGGGAGGACGGCTACACCTTC. The rearrangement uses TRBV9 and TRBJ1-2; 9 nucleotides line up with TRBD1. Unmatched junction bases numbered 8, after V lost 3 bases and J lost 8 bases. CDR3 length equals 14 residues. Germline V lookup: CDR1 SGDLS, CDR2 YYNGEE.

This rearrangement joins TRBV19 to TRBJ1-2; D may be TRBD1 (5 bases). Trimming left V 5 bases short and J 2 bases short, with 9 bases between. The CDR3 is 13 amino acids. The germline V gene encodes CDR1 LNHDA and CDR2 SQIVND (reference sequence). This CDR3 is CASSHRFNYGYTF. DNA of the CDR3: TGTGCCAGTAGTCACAGGTTCAACTATGGCTACACCTTC.

The chain employs TRBV9 and TRBJ2-2; D not resolved. V lost 0 bases, J lost 1 base, and 7 bases lay in between. The CDR3 spans 15 residues. CDR1 is SGDLS and CDR2 is YYNGEE in the germline V gene. Here the CDR3 reads CASSVGLLNTGELFF. CDR3 DNA sequence: TGTGCCAGCAGCGTAGGGCTATTGAACACCGGGGAGCTGTTTTTT. The entire variable domain, with the rest obtained from reference TRBV9 and TRBJ2-2, is as follows: DSGVTQTPKHLITATGQRVTLRCSPRSGDLSVYWYQQSLDQGLQFLIQYYNGEERAKGNILERFSAQQFPDLHSELNLSSLELGDSALYFCASSVGLLNTGELFFGEGSRLTVL.

Written as DNA, the CDR3 is TGTGCCAGCAGCACGCGGACTAGCGGGGACCAAGAGACCCAGTACTTC. Translated: CASSTRTSGDQETQYF. The chain employs TRBV11-2 and TRBJ2-5, with 12 bases aligning to TRBD2. Germline V gene sequence: CDR1 SGHAT, CDR2 FQNNGV. Unmatched junction bases numbered 4, after V lost 5 bases and J lost 0 bases. This CDR3 region has 16 residues.

The chain employs TRBV18 and TRBJ2-3; a weak D match, TRBD2 (5 bases). Germline V gene sequence: CDR1 KGHSH, CDR2 LQKENI. Trimming took 9 bases from V and 0 from J, leaving 13 bases between them. CDR3 length: 14 residues. CDR3 amino acids: CASNSRGSTDTQYF. The CDR3, as DNA: TGTGCCAGTAATTCTCGCGGGAGCACAGATACGCAGTATTTT.

The chain links TRBV2 to TRBJ2-7; TRBD2 matches 11 bases. Per germline, CDR1 SNHLY and CDR2 FYNNEI. After removal of 4 bases from V and 3 bases from J, the junction contained 2 bases not matched to a gene. The CDR3 totals 14 residues. CDR3 sequence (DNA): TGTGCCAGCAGTGTAGGGACTAGCGGCTACGAGCAGTACTTC. Its translation: CASSVGTSGYEQYF.

This chain connects TRBV5-1 to TRBJ1-4; perhaps TRBD1 as D (5 bases). Trimming stripped 1 base from V and 0 bases from J, with 10 bases between. This CDR3 comprises 16 residues. The V gene's germline CDR1 is SGHRS and CDR2 YFSETQ. CDR3 coding DNA: TGCGCCAGCAGCTTGAGCGGCAGGGCAACTAATGAAAAACTGTTTTTT. Translated, it gives CASSLSGRATNEKLFF.

The chain carries TRBV28 and TRBJ1-4; TRBD1 aligns across 11 bases. Germline CDR1 reads MDHEN; CDR2 reads SYDVKM. The CDR3 length is 18 residues. J lost 1 base, V lost 3 bases, and 7 bases had no gene match. CDR3 residues: CASSLGQGEGLTNEKLFF. DNA of the CDR3: TGTGCCAGCAGTTTGGGACAGGGGGAGGGCCTAACTAATGAAAAACTGTTTTTT.

The chain employs TRBV30 and TRBJ2-2; D is possibly TRBD1 or TRBD2 (5 bases each). The CDR3 runs 11 residues. Germline values: CDR1 GTSNPN, CDR2 SVGIG (reference sequence). Between the trimmed V and J ends, which lost 5 bases and 6 bases, there was a span of 7 bases. The CDR3, as DNA: TGTGCCTGGGGGGGTCCCGGGGAGCTGTTTTTT. Residues: CAWGGPGELFF.

The genes are TRBV4-2 and TRBJ1-2, with D possibly matching TRBD1 (5 bases). Germline V gene lookup returns CDR1 LGHNA and CDR2 YNFKEQ. The CDR3 has 14 amino acids. V was trimmed by 0 bases and J by 3 bases, leaving 8 bases between them. The CDR3, as DNA: TGTGCCAGCAGCCAAGATTTGGGGGACTATGGCTACACCTTC. Translated, it gives CASSQDLGDYGYTF.

The V gene is TRBV9, the J gene TRBJ1-1; a possible D gene is TRBD1 (5 bases). Trimming pared 4 bases from V and 1 base from J, leaving 11 bases between. From germline, CDR1 is SGDLS and CDR2 YYNGEE. This CDR3 region has 14 residues. The CDR3 DNA sequence: TGTGCCAGCAGCCCTCAGGGAGGGAACACTGAAGCTTTCTTT. It is translated as CASSPQGGNTEAFF.